One and the same sample provided the 18 T cell receptor beta chains below, sequenced in a study of shared clonotypes between healthy human individuals. This table comes from immunoSEQ multiplex PCR, and its TCRdb copy is limited to in-frame clones, with some not included. The sample contains some 510,000 clones, around 74% of which appear only once. The sequencing sample was made of PBMCs. Every receptor here comes from a middle-aged woman in good health. Some clones in this sample may be carry-over from other donors' samples.

This clone has a handful of counts. This chain joins TRBV30 and TRBJ1-6, with TRBD1 identical over 11 bases. Per germline, CDR1 GTSNPN and CDR2 SVGIG (reference sequence). The CDR3 extends over 15 amino acids. V shed 0 bases and J 9 bases; nucleotides not matched to a gene: 4. The CDR3 sequence: CAWSVPGTGGSPLHF. The DNA for the CDR3 is TGTGCCTGGAGTGTACCTGGGACAGGGGGTTCACCCCTCCACTTT.

The chain has TRBV30 and TRBJ2-3, with 9 bases matching TRBD2. CDR1 is GTSNPN and CDR2 is SVGIG in the germline V gene (reference sequence). The CDR3 is made up of 14 amino acids. Losses at the gene ends were 3 bases for V and 3 bases for J; bases not matched to a gene: 4. The CDR3 reads CAWRGGRVTDTQYF. CDR3 nucleotide sequence: TGTGCCTGGAGAGGCGGGAGGGTTACAGATACGCAGTATTTT.

This chain links TRBV2 with TRBJ2-3, with 7 bases that match TRBD1. Germline CDR1 SNHLY, CDR2 FYNNEI. V lost 1 base to trimming and J lost 0 bases; unmatched junction nucleotides: 4. The CDR3 runs 16 residues. The CDR3 loop is CASSEEGGASTDTQYF. The CDR3 DNA is TGTGCCAGCAGTGAAGAAGGGGGCGCTAGCACAGATACGCAGTATTTT.

This rearrangement joins TRBV15 to TRBJ2-7, with unresolved D. Trimming stripped 0 bases from V and 0 bases from J, with 9 bases between. This CDR3 contains 15 residues. Germline V lookup: CDR1 LNHNV, CDR2 YYDKDF (reference sequence). The DNA for the CDR3 is TGTGCCACCAGCAGAGATTTGGGGAACTCCTACGAGCAGTACTTC. Protein sequence: CATSRDLGNSYEQYF. Full variable domain (missing parts from reference TRBV15 and TRBJ2-7): DAMVIQNPRYQVTQFGKPVTLSCSQTLNHNVMYWYQQKSSQAPKLLFHYYDKDFNNEADTPDNFQSRRPNTSFCFLDIRSPGLGDTAMYLCATSRDLGNSYEQYFGPGTRLTVT.

V is TRBV5-1 and J is TRBJ2-1; D remains ambiguous. Germline V gene sequence: CDR1 SGHRS, CDR2 YFSETQ. The CDR3 has 14 residues. V gave up 4 bases and J gave up 0 bases, with 8 bases separating them. The CDR3 protein is CASSPVISYNEQFF. The CDR3, as DNA: TGCGCCAGCAGCCCGGTTATCTCCTACAATGAGCAGTTCTTC.

This sequence joins TRBV7-9 and TRBJ2-7; TRBD1 agrees at 10 bases. After removal of 4 bases from V and 2 bases from J, the junction contained 8 bases not matched to a gene. This CDR3 spans 16 amino acids. Germline CDR1 is SEHNR and CDR2 is FQNEAQ (reference sequence). The CDR3 nucleotides read TGTGCCAGCAGCTCCTACAGGGGACAGGGGCCCTACGAGCAGTACTTC. Translating it yields CASSSYRGQGPYEQYF.

The chain couples TRBV13 to TRBJ2-3, with D hard to call. CDR3 length: 14 amino acids. V lost 1 base and J 5 bases, leaving 10 bases between the germline ends. Germline V lookup: CDR1 PRHDT, CDR2 FYEKMQ (reference sequence). Here the CDR3 DNA reads TGTGCCAGCAGCTTAGCGGCGAGGTTAGATACGCAGTATTTT. This translates into CASSLAARLDTQYF.

V and J are TRBV29-1 and TRBJ2-1, with D possibly matching TRBD2 (5 bases). Germline CDR1 SQVTM, CDR2 ANQGSEA. There are 14 residues in the CDR3. V dropped 7 bases and J dropped 4 bases, with 17 bases sitting between them. In DNA form, the CDR3 reads TGCAGCGCGGAGGCCCAAAGGCAGTACAATGAGCAGTTCTTC. It codes for CSAEAQRQYNEQFF.

The rearrangement links TRBV11-2 to TRBJ2-6, with D perhaps TRBD1 (5 bases). Germline V gives CDR1 SGHAT, CDR2 FQNNGV. This CDR3 comprises 14 residues. Trimming removed 5 bases at V and 8 bases at J, with 13 bases between. The CDR3 nucleotides are TGTGCCAGCAGCCCTTTCCAGGGTACCAACGTCCTGACTTTC. It codes for CASSPFQGTNVLTF.

The rearrangement links TRBV6-5 to TRBJ2-7; TRBD2 matches 9 bases. J was trimmed by 4 bases and V by 2 bases; bases with no gene match: 6. This CDR3 comprises 15 residues. The germline gives CDR1 MNHEY, CDR2 SVGAGI. This chain's CDR3 is CASSYDSAGGYEQYF. The CDR3, as DNA: TGTGCCAGCAGTTACGACTCAGCGGGAGGTTACGAGCAGTACTTC.

This clone was picked up a small number of times. V and J are TRBV5-1 and TRBJ1-4; TRBD1 matches at 7 bases. The CDR3 spans 13 residues. Losses at the gene ends were 3 bases for V and 5 bases for J; bases not matched to a gene: 1. The V gene's germline CDR1 is SGHRS and CDR2 YFSETQ. This chain's CDR3 is CASSWDSNEKLFF. DNA of the CDR3: TGCGCCAGCAGCTGGGACAGCAATGAAAAACTGTTTTTT.

The chain couples TRBV5-1 to TRBJ2-3; 7 nucleotides agree with TRBD2. V trimming: 4 bases; J trimming: 2 bases; junction bases outside the gene matches: 4. Looked up from germline, CDR1 is SGHRS and CDR2 is YFSETQ. This CDR3 comprises 14 residues. The CDR3 loop is CASSQGTNTDTQYF. The CDR3 region has the DNA TGCGCCAGCAGCCAAGGGACTAACACAGATACGCAGTATTTT.

The chain is built from TRBV19 and TRBJ2-3; 13 nucleotides match TRBD2. Germline V CDR1 and CDR2: LNHDA, SQIVND (reference sequence). J lost 9 bases, V lost 2 bases, and 14 bases had no gene match. This CDR3 is 18 amino acids long. The chain's CDR3 is CASSIRPEGLAGVGTQYF. Written as DNA, the CDR3 is TGTGCCAGTAGTATAAGGCCTGAAGGACTAGCGGGAGTCGGCACGCAGTATTTT.

This clone has a single count. V gene TRBV28 combines with J gene TRBJ2-1; TRBD2 aligns across 9 bases. Losses at the gene ends were 2 bases for V and 9 bases for J; bases not matched to a gene: 11. Germline V CDR1 and CDR2: MDHEN, SYDVKM. This CDR3 has 16 residues. The CDR3 bases are TGTGCCAGCAGTTTACACTCGGCTAGCGGGAAGGCTGAGCAGTTCTTC. Amino acids: CASSLHSASGKAEQFF.

This clone was observed a single time. The chain uses TRBV19 and TRBJ2-6, with D perhaps TRBD1 (6 bases). Germline loops: CDR1 LNHDA, CDR2 SQIVND (reference sequence). This CDR3 spans 16 amino acids. Trimming took 6 bases from V and 1 from J, leaving 13 bases between them. CDR3: CASSLYTGSGANVLTF. The CDR3 nucleotides read TGTGCCAGTAGCCTTTACACAGGGTCTGGGGCCAACGTCCTGACTTTC. Looking up the rest from reference TRBV19 and TRBJ2-6 gives the full variable domain: DGGITQSPKYLFRKEGQNVTLSCEQNLNHDAMYWYRQDPGQGLRLIYYSQIVNDFQKGDIAEGYSVSREKKESFPLTVTSAQKNPTAFYLCASSLYTGSGANVLTFGAGSRLTVL.

Note on this clone: Other DNA sequences in this sample translate to the same CDR3. The V call is TRBV6-1, the J call TRBJ2-2; weak D call: TRBD1 (5 bases). This CDR3 region has 14 residues. Trimming left V 6 bases short and J 5 bases short, with 13 bases between. CDR1 is MNHNS and CDR2 is SASEGT in the germline V gene. The CDR3 here is CASRGQGGTGELFF. The CDR3 DNA reads as TGTGCCAGCAGGGGCCAGGGTGGGACCGGGGAGCTGTTTTTT.

This clone has a handful of counts. Other DNA sequences from this sample encode an identical CDR3 as well. The genes are TRBV11-3 and TRBJ2-2, with no clear D. The germline V gene encodes CDR1 SGHNT and CDR2 YENEEA. The CDR3 totals 15 residues. V was pared by 1 base and J by 2 bases, with 8 bases between. The CDR3 nucleotides are TGTGCCAGCAGCTTAGGCGGACCAAACACCGGGGAGCTGTTTTTT. Translating it yields CASSLGGPNTGELFF.

The V call is TRBV28, the J call TRBJ2-5, with 12 bases that match TRBD2. V was clipped by 6 bases and J by 4 bases; unmatched bases: 3. The CDR3 sequence is 14 residues long. Looked up from germline, CDR1 is MDHEN and CDR2 is SYDVKM. The CDR3 DNA follows: TGTGCCAGCAGACGGGGACTAGCGGGAGAGACCCAGTACTTC. As protein: CASRRGLAGETQYF.